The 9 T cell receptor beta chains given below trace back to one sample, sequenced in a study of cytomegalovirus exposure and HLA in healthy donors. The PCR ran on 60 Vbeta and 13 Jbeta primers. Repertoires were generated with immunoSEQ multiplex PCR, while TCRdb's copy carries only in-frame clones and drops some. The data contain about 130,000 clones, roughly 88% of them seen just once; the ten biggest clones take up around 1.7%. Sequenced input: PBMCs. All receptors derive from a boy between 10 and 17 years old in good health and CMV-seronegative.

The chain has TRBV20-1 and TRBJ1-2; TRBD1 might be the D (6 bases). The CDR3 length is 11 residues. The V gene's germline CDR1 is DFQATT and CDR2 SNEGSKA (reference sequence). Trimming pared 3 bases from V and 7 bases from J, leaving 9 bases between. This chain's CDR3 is CSARGASGYTF. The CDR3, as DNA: TGCAGTGCTAGGGGGGCAAGTGGCTACACCTTC.

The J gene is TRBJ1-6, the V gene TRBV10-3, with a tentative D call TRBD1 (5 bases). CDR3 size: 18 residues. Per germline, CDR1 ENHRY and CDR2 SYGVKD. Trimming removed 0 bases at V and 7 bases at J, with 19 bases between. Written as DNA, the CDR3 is TGTGCCATCAGTGAGTCGACTCTGGCGGGGGAAGGGAATTCACCCCTCCACTTT. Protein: CAISESTLAGEGNSPLHF.

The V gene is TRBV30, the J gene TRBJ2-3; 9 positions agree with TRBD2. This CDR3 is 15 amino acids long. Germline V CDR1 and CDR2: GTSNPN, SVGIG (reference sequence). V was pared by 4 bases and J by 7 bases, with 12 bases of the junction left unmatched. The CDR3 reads CAWTKGTSKLNTQYF. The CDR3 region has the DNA TGTGCCTGGACCAAAGGGACTAGCAAGCTGAATACGCAGTATTTT.

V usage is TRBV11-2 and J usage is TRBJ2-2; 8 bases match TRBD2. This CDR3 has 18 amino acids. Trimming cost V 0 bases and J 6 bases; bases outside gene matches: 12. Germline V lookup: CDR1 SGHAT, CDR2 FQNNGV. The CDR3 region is CASSLEPSGRPGSGELFF. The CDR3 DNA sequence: TGTGCCAGCAGCTTAGAGCCTAGCGGGCGCCCGGGCTCCGGGGAGCTGTTTTTT.

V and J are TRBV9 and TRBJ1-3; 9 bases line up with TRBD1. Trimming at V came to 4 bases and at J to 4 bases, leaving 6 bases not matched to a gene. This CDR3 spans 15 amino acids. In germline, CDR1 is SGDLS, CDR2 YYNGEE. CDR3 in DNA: TGTGCCAGCAGCTCTGACAGGGGGTCCGGAAACACCATATATTTT. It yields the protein CASSSDRGSGNTIYF.

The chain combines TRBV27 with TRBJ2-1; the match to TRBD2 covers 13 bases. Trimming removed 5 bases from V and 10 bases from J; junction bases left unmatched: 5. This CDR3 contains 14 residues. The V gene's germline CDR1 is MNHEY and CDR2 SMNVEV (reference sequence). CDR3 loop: CASSPGTSGIEQFF. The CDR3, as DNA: TGTGCCAGCAGTCCCGGGACTAGCGGGATCGAGCAGTTCTTC.

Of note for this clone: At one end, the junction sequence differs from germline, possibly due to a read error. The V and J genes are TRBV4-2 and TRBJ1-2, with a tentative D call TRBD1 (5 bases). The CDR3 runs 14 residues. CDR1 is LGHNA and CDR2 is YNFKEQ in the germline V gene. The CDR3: CASSQATGPYGYPF. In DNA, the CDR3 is TGTGCCAGCAGCCAAGCCACAGGTCCGTATGGCTACCCCTTC.

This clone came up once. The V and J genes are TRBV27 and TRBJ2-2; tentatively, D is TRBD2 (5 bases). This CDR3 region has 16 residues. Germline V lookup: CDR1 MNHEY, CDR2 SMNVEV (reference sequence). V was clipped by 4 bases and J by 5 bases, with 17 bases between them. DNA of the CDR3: TGTGCCAGCAGTTCCACCGTGCGGGTTCTTACCGGGGAGCTGTTTTTT. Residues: CASSSTVRVLTGELFF.

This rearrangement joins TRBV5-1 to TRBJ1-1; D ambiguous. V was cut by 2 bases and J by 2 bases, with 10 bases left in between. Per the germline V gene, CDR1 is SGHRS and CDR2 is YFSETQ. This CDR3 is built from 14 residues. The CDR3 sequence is CASSLERPNTEAFF. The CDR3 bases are TGCGCCAGCAGCTTAGAGCGTCCTAACACTGAAGCTTTCTTT.